Included here is one T cell receptor beta chain sequence, with context. Its recognized antigen is unknown. No base quality information exists; no much larger clone differs at one position. TCRbeta CDR3 regions were immunosequenced from genomic DNA with the immunoSEQ Assay. Before high-throughput sequencing, genomic DNA was amplified using bias-controlled multiplex PCR. The authors' analysis ran thus. To quantify the absolute abundance of each unique TCRbeta CDR3 region, the sequences were collapsed and filtered. Clonality, defined as 1 minus Pielou's evenness, was calculated using only productive rearrangements. A previously published method was used to identify clones whose frequencies were significantly greater in on-treatment samples than in baseline samples. TCRdb obtained this table from immuneACCESS and retained in-frame rearrangements with V and J assigned. These tables miss some clones; where compared with another copy, unresolved V genes account for less than half of the shortfall, and the remainder is unexplained. The DNA gave D and trimming, while V, J and clone size come from that table. Recorded for this sample are about 17,000 clones; roughly 70% of them occurred a single time. About 10% of the sample lies in the top ten.

The data stem from a study of sequential checkpoint blockade in melanoma (dated by TCRdb to about 2019). Background for the entire study: In a 1:1 randomization, patients received either first-line nivolumab then ipilimumab (arm A) or ipilimumab then nivolumab (arm B). Maintenance nivolumab came after both trial sequences.

Including the terminal cysteine and phenylalanine, the CDR3 comprises 15 residues. The read is trimmed to its CDR3 DNA, 45 bases read in frame from base 1. Based on the germline V gene, the CDR1 and CDR2 sequences are SGHNT and YENEEA. The germline V end is reduced by 1 base and the J end by 4 bases; junction bases left unmatched: 6. Explained via the paper, the treatment or condition label denotes: randomized to nivolumab then ipilimumab (arm A) or the reverse (arm B). Prior DNA-damaging chemotherapy had not been received by any trial patient. Live CD3+CD8+ cells negative for CD19 and CD56 were sorted from thawed PBMCs on a FACS Aria II flow cytometer. CheckMate 064, a randomized, open-label phase II trial of sequential checkpoint blockade, was the source of the samples, all of which came from patients with melanoma. Peripheral blood mononuclear cells were obtained through leukapheresis, purified using Ficoll-Paque, and frozen in human serum containing approximately 9.5% DMSO. Right after sorting, the blood CD3+CD8+ cells were verified to be >98% pure, and DNA extraction followed.

The paper's findings and limits, for the study overall: The response-prediction model combining TCR metrics and mutation burden needs validation in larger, independent patient cohorts.

The clonotype originates from a human donor with melanoma. The sequences come from CD8+ T cells sorted from blood (inferred from file names), collected from a patient given nivolumab and ipilimumab in sequence. The chain is encoded by TRBV11-3 joined to TRBJ2-7; 8 bases in the middle match TRBD2. The sequenced DNA is TGTGCCAGCAGCTTAGCCCCCAGCGGGAGTTACGAGCAGTACTTC. Its protein product is CASSLAPSGSYEQYF.